The 24 T cell receptor beta chains below come from one sample, sequenced in a study of blood T cell repertoires in COVID-19. The data were produced by immunoSEQ multiplex PCR, yet TCRdb's version contains in-frame clones alone and is incomplete. The table records almost 400,000 clones, around 89% of them present only once. Sequenced: PBMCs or T cells enriched from blood (not recorded which). These receptors were collected from a young woman with acute COVID-19.

The rearrangement uses TRBV19 and TRBJ1-2, with D perhaps TRBD1 (5 bases). Germline values: CDR1 LNHDA, CDR2 SQIVND (reference sequence). The V and J ends lost 4 bases and 1 base respectively, with 13 bases between them. This CDR3 has 15 amino acids. CDR3 bases: TGTGCCAGTAGTAATGACCTTAGGGGTAACTATGGCTACACCTTC. This codes for CASSNDLRGNYGYTF.

This chain links TRBV7-8 with TRBJ2-3; D may be TRBD1 (5 bases). V was cut by 2 bases and J by 4 bases, with 10 bases left in between. The CDR3 loop spans 14 amino acids. Germline CDR1 reads SGHVS; CDR2 reads FQNEAQ. The DNA for the CDR3 is TGTGCCAGCAGCTTATACCAGGGCCCAGATACGCAGTATTTT. It is translated as CASSLYQGPDTQYF.

This sequence joins TRBV24-1 and TRBJ2-7, with D possibly being TRBD1 (5 bases). Germline CDR1 KGHDR, CDR2 SFDVKD. The CDR3 runs 13 residues. V was cut by 4 bases and J by 4 bases, with 10 bases left in between. The CDR3 loop reads CATSESPGYEQYF. The DNA for the CDR3 is TGTGCCACCAGTGAGTCTCCAGGGTACGAGCAGTACTTC.

The genes are TRBV7-2 and TRBJ1-1; no clear D gene. Per germline, CDR1 SGHTA and CDR2 FQGNSA. With 2 bases removed from V and 1 base from J, the gap between germline ends came to 5 bases. This CDR3 spans 13 amino acids. The CDR3 reads CASSLTPNTEAFF. The CDR3 nucleotides read TGTGCCAGCAGCTTAACACCGAACACTGAAGCTTTCTTT.

The chain combines TRBV4-3 with TRBJ1-6; D is unclear. Germline values: CDR1 LGHNA, CDR2 YSLEER. This CDR3 is 17 amino acids long. The V and J ends lost 0 bases and 5 bases respectively, with 14 bases between them. CDR3 sequence reads: CASSQDPTGTDNSPLHF. In nucleotides, the CDR3 is TGCGCCAGCAGCCAAGATCCAACGGGAACCGATAATTCACCCCTCCACTTT.

J is TRBJ2-7 and V is TRBV24-1; 7 nucleotides agree with TRBD1. V shed 7 bases and J 0 bases; nucleotides not matched to a gene: 8. This CDR3 region has 15 residues. Germline assignment: CDR1 KGHDR and CDR2 SFDVKD. In nucleotides, the CDR3 is TGTGCCACCAGCCAGACAGGGTCAAGCTCCTACGAGCAGTACTTC. It encodes CATSQTGSSSYEQYF.

V is TRBV2 and J is TRBJ2-3; 11 nucleotides align to TRBD2. V shed 6 bases and J 6 bases; nucleotides not matched to a gene: 11. Germline assignment: CDR1 SNHLY and CDR2 FYNNEI. The CDR3 runs 16 residues. Here the CDR3 reads CASRETSGGRGDTQYF. CDR3 bases: TGTGCCAGCAGGGAAACTAGCGGGGGCAGAGGTGATACGCAGTATTTT.

This clone is a singleton in its sample. The V gene is TRBV20-1, the J gene TRBJ2-7; 10 positions agree with TRBD2. V shed 3 bases and J 0 bases; nucleotides not matched to a gene: 5. The CDR3 has 15 residues. Germline CDR1 and CDR2: DFQATT and SNEGSKA (reference sequence). In DNA, the CDR3 is TGCAGTGCTAGTCTAGCGGGGGTTCGCTCCTACGAGCAGTACTTC. This codes for CSASLAGVRSYEQYF.

The chain joins TRBV30 to TRBJ1-3; TRBD1 aligns across 7 bases. The CDR3 runs 18 residues. Germline V gene data show CDR1 as GTSNPN and CDR2 as SVGIG (reference sequence). The trim removed 3 bases at V and 8 bases at J, leaving 22 bases unmatched. Here the CDR3 reads CAWSGPTGKSRLNYTIYF. For the CDR3, the DNA is TGTGCCTGGAGCGGCCCGACAGGGAAGTCTCGGTTAAACTACACCATATATTTT.

The chain joins TRBV6-1 to TRBJ2-7, with D tentatively TRBD1 (5 bases). CDR3 length: 13 residues. The V end was cut by 2 bases, the J end by 2 bases, with 7 bases between. CDR1 and CDR2 (germline): MNHNS, SASEGT. The CDR3: CASSEWTTYEQYF. Here the CDR3 DNA reads TGTGCCAGCAGTGAATGGACAACCTACGAGCAGTACTTC.

V gene TRBV7-9 combines with J gene TRBJ2-1; tentatively, D is TRBD1 (6 bases). The CDR3 is made up of 15 amino acids. The germline gives CDR1 SEHNR, CDR2 FQNEAQ (reference sequence). The V end lost 2 bases, the J end lost 2 bases, and 10 bases lay between the germline ends. The CDR3 here is CASSLTGGTYNEQFF. CDR3 bases: TGTGCCAGCAGCTTAACTGGGGGCACCTACAATGAGCAGTTCTTC.

This chain links TRBV6-5 with TRBJ1-3, with 10 nucleotides matching TRBD1. This CDR3 contains 14 residues. Germline CDR1 MNHEY, CDR2 SVGAGI. Unmatched junction bases numbered 5, after V lost 9 bases and J lost 3 bases. The CDR3 loop is CASKDRGLGNTIYF. The CDR3 DNA is TGTGCCAGTAAAGACAGGGGGCTTGGAAACACCATATATTTT.

The chain joins TRBV7-9 to TRBJ2-7; TRBD2 is a possible D gene (6 bases). The V gene's germline CDR1 is SEHNR and CDR2 FQNEAQ (reference sequence). V was shortened by 3 bases and J by 3 bases, with 15 bases between the two germline ends. The length of the CDR3 is 15 residues. CDR3 sequence reads: CASSFYRESNYEQYF. Here the CDR3 DNA reads TGTGCCAGCAGCTTTTACCGGGAGTCAAACTACGAGCAGTACTTC.

The chain uses TRBV4-1 and TRBJ2-1; D remains unclear. V lost 0 bases, J lost 7 bases, and 13 bases lay in between. From germline, CDR1 is MGHRA and CDR2 YSYEKL. The CDR3 contains 15 residues. The CDR3 is CASSQDPSDWNEQFF. In DNA, the CDR3 is TGCGCCAGCAGCCAAGATCCCTCAGACTGGAATGAGCAGTTCTTC.

The chain couples TRBV5-1 to TRBJ1-1; D gene unclear. CDR3 length equals 13 residues. V lost 1 base and J lost 5, with 9 bases in between. Germline-derived CDR1 and CDR2 are SGHRS and YFSETQ. CDR3 sequence (DNA): TGCGCCAGCAGCTTGACGGGTATGACTGAAGCTTTCTTT. Translation gives CASSLTGMTEAFF. Variable domain in full (rest from reference TRBV5-1 and TRBJ1-1): KAGVTQTPRYLIKTRGQQVTLSCSPISGHRSVSWYQQTPGQGLQFLFEYFSETQRNKGNFPGRFSGRQFSNSRSEMNVSTLELGDSALYLCASSLTGMTEAFFGQGTRLTVV.

The chain links TRBV19 to TRBJ2-3; the D gene is possibly TRBD2 (6 bases). Trimming took 5 bases from V and 0 from J, leaving 9 bases between them. The length of the CDR3 is 14 residues. Germline V gives CDR1 LNHDA, CDR2 SQIVND (reference sequence). DNA of the CDR3: TGTGCCAGTAGTGCTAGCGTTAGCACAGATACGCAGTATTTT. Translation: CASSASVSTDTQYF.

This sequence joins TRBV4-1 and TRBJ1-6; 7 bases line up with TRBD1. Trimming cost V 6 bases and J 4 bases; bases outside gene matches: 3. Germline values: CDR1 MGHRA, CDR2 YSYEKL. This CDR3 has 14 residues. CDR3 bases: TGCGCCAGCAGTACAGGGGCTTATAATTCACCCCTCCACTTT. Its translation: CASSTGAYNSPLHF.

The rearrangement links TRBV24-1 to TRBJ2-3, with 12 bases identical to TRBD2. This CDR3 is built from 16 residues. Losses at the gene ends were 3 bases for V and 2 bases for J; bases not matched to a gene: 2. Germline V CDR1 and CDR2: KGHDR, SFDVKD. CDR3 residues: CATSDRLAGVTDTQYF. In DNA, the CDR3 is TGTGCCACCAGTGATCGACTAGCGGGAGTCACAGATACGCAGTATTTT.

The chain's CDR3 is CASSLGQFPYGYTF. CDR3 nucleotide sequence: TGTGCCAGCAGCTTAGGTCAGTTCCCCTATGGCTACACCTTC. The chain joins TRBV7-2 to TRBJ1-2, with D unresolved. Trimming stripped 1 base from V and 4 bases from J, with 10 bases between. Germline CDR1 and CDR2: SGHTA and FQGNSA. The CDR3 has 14 amino acids.

The chain combines TRBV5-1 with TRBJ1-5; possibly TRBD1 for D (5 bases). This CDR3 region has 15 residues. Germline V CDR1 and CDR2: SGHRS, YFSETQ. V was pared by 2 bases and J by 5 bases, with 14 bases between. CDR3 protein: CASSFSGRGDQPQHF. The DNA of the CDR3 is TGCGCCAGCAGCTTCTCAGGGCGGGGTGATCAGCCCCAGCATTTT.

The V and J genes are TRBV5-6 and TRBJ2-1, with 8 bases lining up with TRBD1. Germline V CDR1 and CDR2: SGHDT, YYEEEE. After removal of 1 base from V and 6 bases from J, the junction contained 6 bases not matched to a gene. The CDR3 runs 15 residues. The CDR3 DNA sequence: TGTGCCAGCAGCTTGACAGGGGGAGGTCTCAATGAGCAGTTCTTC. It codes for CASSLTGGGLNEQFF.

The CDR3 reads CASGTGNEQYF. CDR3 nucleotide sequence: TGTGCCAGCGGGACAGGGAACGAGCAGTACTTC. The chain has TRBV27 and TRBJ2-7; 9 nucleotides match TRBD1. The CDR3 runs to 11 residues. With 8 bases clipped from V and 5 bases from J, the junction kept 1 base outside the gene matches. Germline CDR1 is MNHEY and CDR2 is SMNVEV (reference sequence).

The genes are TRBV6-5 and TRBJ1-2, with D uncertain. Germline loops: CDR1 MNHEY, CDR2 SVGAGI. Trimming shortened V by 8 bases and J by 3 bases, and 13 bases separated the two germline ends. This CDR3 has 13 amino acids. As DNA, the CDR3 is TGTGCCAGCGCGGCAGAAGCTCACTATGGCTACACCTTC. Translating it yields CASAAEAHYGYTF.

The chain is built from TRBV27 and TRBJ1-1; perhaps TRBD1 as D (5 bases). CDR1 is MNHEY and CDR2 is SMNVEV in the germline V gene (reference sequence). Trimming cost V 2 bases and J 5 bases, with 12 bases left between them. The CDR3 sequence is 14 residues long. The CDR3 sequence is CASSLRQGGTEAFF. CDR3 sequence (DNA): TGTGCCAGCAGTTTACGCCAGGGAGGAACTGAAGCTTTCTTT.